This TCR beta chain was obtained from a study of cytomegalovirus exposure and HLA in healthy donors. Trimming removed 4 bases from V and 7 bases from J; junction bases left unmatched: 5. CDR1 is MDHEN and CDR2 is SYDVKM in the germline V gene. This CDR3 comprises 15 residues. Amplification used 60 Vbeta primers and 13 Jbeta primers. TCRdb's copy holds only in-frame clones and misses some; the assay was immunoSEQ multiplex PCR. The sample shows approximately 100,000 clones, 50% to 75% of them seen only once. With respect to this clone: Its antigen is unknown.

Study results and limitations: Researchers reportedly found TCR beta sequences accurately predicted most subjects' HLA-A and HLA-B alleles.

The gene calls are TRBV28 and TRBJ1-6; 9 nucleotides line up with TRBD1. This receptor was identified in a man younger than 45 in good health and CMV-seronegative. The material sequenced was PBMCs. CDR3 in DNA: TGTGCCAGCAGTTCCGGGACAGGGATCAATTCACCCCTCCACTTT. Translating it yields CASSSGTGINSPLHF.